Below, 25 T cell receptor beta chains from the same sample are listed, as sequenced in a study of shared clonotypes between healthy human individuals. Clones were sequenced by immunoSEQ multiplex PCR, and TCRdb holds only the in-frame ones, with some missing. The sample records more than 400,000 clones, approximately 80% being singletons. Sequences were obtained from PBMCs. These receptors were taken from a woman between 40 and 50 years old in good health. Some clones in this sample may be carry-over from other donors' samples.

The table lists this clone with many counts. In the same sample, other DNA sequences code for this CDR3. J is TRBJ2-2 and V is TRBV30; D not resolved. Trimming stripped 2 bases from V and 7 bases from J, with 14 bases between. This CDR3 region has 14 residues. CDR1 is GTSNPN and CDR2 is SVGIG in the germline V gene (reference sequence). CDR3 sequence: CAWSRVGLYGELFF. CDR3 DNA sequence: TGTGCCTGGAGTCGGGTAGGGTTGTACGGGGAGCTGTTTTTT. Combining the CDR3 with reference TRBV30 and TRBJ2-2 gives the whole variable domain SQTIHQWPATLVQPVGSPLSLECTVEGTSNPNLYWYRQAAGRGLQLLFYSVGIGQISSEVPQNLSASRPQDRQFILSSKKLLLSDSGFYLCAWSRVGLYGELFFGEGSRLTVL.

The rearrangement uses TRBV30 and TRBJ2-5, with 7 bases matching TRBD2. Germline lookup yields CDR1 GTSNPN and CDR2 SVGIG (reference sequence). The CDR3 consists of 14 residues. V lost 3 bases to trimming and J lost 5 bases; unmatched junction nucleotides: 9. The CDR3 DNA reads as TGTGCCTGGAGCCCGGGGGGAGTGGTCGAGACCCAGTACTTC. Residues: CAWSPGGVVETQYF.

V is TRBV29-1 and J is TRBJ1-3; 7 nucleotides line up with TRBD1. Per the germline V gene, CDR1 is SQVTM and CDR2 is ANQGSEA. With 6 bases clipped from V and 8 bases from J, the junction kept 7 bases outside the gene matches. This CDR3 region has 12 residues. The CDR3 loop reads CSVGTALDTIYF. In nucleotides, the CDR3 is TGCAGCGTGGGGACAGCATTGGACACCATATATTTT.

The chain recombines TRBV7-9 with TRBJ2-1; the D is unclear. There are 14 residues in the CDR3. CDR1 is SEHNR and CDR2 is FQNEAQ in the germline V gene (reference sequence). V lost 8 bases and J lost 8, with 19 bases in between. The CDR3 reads CASASPPDRYEQFF. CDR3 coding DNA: TGTGCCAGCGCCTCGCCCCCGGATAGATATGAGCAGTTCTTC.

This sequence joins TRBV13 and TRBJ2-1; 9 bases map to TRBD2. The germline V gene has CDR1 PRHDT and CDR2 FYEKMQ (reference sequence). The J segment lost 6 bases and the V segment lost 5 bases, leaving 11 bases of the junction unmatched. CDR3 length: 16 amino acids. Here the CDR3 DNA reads TGTGCCAGCAGCCCCAGAGACGCGGGAGGGCTCAATGAGCAGTTCTTC. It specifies CASSPRDAGGLNEQFF. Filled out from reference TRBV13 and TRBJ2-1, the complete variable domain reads AAGVIQSPRHLIKEKRETATLKCYPIPRHDTVYWYQQGPGQDPQFLISFYEKMQSDKGSIPDRFSAQQFSDYHSELNMSSLELGDSALYFCASSPRDAGGLNEQFFGPGTRLTVL.

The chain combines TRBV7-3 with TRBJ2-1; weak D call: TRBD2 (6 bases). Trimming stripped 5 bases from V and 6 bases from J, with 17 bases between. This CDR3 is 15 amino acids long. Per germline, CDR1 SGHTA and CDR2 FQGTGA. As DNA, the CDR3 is TGTGCCAGCAGCGAACAGGCGGCGGGATTCAATGAGCAGTTCTTC. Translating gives CASSEQAAGFNEQFF.

CDR3: CASSPRVGANVLTF. In DNA form, the CDR3 reads TGCGCCAGCAGCCCCAGGGTAGGGGCCAACGTCCTGACTTTC. The rearrangement joins TRBV5-1 to TRBJ2-6; D perhaps matches TRBD1 (5 bases). The germline V gene has CDR1 SGHRS and CDR2 YFSETQ. The CDR3 contains 14 residues. V was trimmed by 4 bases and J by 4 bases, leaving 9 bases between them.

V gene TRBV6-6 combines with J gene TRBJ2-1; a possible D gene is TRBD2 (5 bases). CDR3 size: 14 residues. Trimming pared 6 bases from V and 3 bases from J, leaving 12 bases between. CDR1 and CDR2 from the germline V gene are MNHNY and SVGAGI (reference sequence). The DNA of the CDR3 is TGTGCCAGCAGCCTGACTATATTCTACAATGAGCAGTTCTTC. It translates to CASSLTIFYNEQFF.

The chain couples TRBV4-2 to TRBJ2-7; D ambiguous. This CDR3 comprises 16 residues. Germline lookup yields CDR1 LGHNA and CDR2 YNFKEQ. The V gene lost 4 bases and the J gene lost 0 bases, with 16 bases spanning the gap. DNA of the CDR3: TGTGCCAGCAGCCTTAGTCCCCTCGACACCTCCTACGAGCAGTACTTC. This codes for CASSLSPLDTSYEQYF.

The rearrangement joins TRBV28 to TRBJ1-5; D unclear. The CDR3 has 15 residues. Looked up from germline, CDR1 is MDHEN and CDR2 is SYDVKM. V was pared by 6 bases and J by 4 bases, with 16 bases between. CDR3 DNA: TGTGCCAGCAGAGCGACAAGGTCCCCGAATCAGCCCCAGCATTTT. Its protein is CASRATRSPNQPQHF.

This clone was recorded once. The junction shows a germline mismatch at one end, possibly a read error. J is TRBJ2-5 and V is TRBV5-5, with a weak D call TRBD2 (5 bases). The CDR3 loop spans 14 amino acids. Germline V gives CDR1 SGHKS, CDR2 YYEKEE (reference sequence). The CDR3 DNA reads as TGTGCCAGCACCTTGGCCGGGCGGGTGGAGACCCAGTACTTC. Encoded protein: CASTLAGRVETQYF. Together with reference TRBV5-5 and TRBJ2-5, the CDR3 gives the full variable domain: DAGVTQSPTHLIKTRGQQVTLRCSPISGHKSVSWYQQVLGQGPQFIFQYYEKEERGRGNFPDRFSARQFPNYSSELNVNALLLGDSALYLCASTLAGRVETQYFGPGTRLLVL.

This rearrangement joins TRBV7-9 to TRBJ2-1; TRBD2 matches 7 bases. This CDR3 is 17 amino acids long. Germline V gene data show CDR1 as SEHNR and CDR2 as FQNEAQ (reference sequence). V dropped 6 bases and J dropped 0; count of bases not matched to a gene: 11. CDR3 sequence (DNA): TGTGCCAGCAGGGGCCCCTGGCGGGGGAGCTCCTACAATGAGCAGTTCTTC. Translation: CASRGPWRGSSYNEQFF.

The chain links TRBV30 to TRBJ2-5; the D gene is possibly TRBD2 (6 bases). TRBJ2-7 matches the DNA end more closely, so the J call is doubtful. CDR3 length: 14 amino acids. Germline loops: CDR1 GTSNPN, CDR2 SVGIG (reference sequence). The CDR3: CAWSSWVADYEQYF. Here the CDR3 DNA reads TGTGCCTGGAGTAGTTGGGTAGCGGACTACGAGCAGTACTTC.

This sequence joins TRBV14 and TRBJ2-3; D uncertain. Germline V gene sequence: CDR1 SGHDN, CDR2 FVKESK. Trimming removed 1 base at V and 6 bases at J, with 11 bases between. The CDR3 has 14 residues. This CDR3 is CASSQGLGSDTQYF. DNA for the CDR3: TGTGCCAGCAGCCAAGGTCTCGGTTCGGATACGCAGTATTTT.

The CDR3 spells CASSYSGGLGYEQYF. The CDR3 DNA follows: TGTGCCAGCAGTTACTCGGGAGGGCTAGGGTACGAGCAGTACTTC. The chain uses TRBV6-6 and TRBJ2-7; TRBD2 matches at 7 bases. There are 15 residues in the CDR3. The germline V gene has CDR1 MNHNY and CDR2 SVGAGI (reference sequence). V lost 0 bases to trimming and J lost 4 bases; unmatched junction nucleotides: 6.

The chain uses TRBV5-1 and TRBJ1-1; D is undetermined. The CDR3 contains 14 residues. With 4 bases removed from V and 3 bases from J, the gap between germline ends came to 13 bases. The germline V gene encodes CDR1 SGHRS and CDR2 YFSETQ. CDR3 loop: CASSLRGAYTEAFF. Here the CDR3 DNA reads TGCGCCAGCAGCCTTCGGGGAGCATACACTGAAGCTTTCTTT. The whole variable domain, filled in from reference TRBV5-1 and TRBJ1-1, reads KAGVTQTPRYLIKTRGQQVTLSCSPISGHRSVSWYQQTPGQGLQFLFEYFSETQRNKGNFPGRFSGRQFSNSRSEMNVSTLELGDSALYLCASSLRGAYTEAFFGQGTRLTVV.

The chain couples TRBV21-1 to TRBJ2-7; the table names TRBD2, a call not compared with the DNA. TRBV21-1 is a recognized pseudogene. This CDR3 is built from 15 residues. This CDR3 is CASTPPVADAYEQYF. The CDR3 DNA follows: TGTGCCAGCACCCCCCCGGTAGCAGACGCCTACGAGCAGTACTTC.

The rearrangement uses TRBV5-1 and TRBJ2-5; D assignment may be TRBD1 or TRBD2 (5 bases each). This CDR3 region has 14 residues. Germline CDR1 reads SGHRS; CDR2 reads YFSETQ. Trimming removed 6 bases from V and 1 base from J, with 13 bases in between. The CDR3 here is CASMKGGGQETQYF. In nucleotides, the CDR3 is TGCGCCAGCATGAAAGGTGGGGGCCAAGAGACCCAGTACTTC.

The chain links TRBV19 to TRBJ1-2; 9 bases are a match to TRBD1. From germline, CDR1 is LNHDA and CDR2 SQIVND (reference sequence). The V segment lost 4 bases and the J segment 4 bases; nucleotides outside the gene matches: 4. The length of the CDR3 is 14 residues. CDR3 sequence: CASSNTGGGYGYTF. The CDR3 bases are TGTGCCAGTAGTAACACAGGGGGCGGCTATGGCTACACCTTC.

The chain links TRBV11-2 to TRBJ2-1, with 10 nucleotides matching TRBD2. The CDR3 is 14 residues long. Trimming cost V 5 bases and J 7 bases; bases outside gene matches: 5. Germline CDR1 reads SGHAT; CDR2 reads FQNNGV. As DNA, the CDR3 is TGTGCCAGCAGCCGCGGACTAGCGGCGAATGAGCAGTTCTTC. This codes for CASSRGLAANEQFF.

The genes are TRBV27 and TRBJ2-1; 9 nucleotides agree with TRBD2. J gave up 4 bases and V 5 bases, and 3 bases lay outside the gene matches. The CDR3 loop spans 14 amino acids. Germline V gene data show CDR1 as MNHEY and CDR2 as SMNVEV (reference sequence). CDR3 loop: CASSAAGGYNEQFF. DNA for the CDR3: TGTGCCAGCAGTGCGGCGGGAGGGTACAATGAGCAGTTCTTC.

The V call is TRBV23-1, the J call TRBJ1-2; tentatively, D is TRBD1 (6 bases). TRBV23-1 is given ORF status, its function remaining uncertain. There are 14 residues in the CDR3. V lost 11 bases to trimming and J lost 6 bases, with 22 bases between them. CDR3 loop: CAPTPSSGADGYTF. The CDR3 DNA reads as TGCGCCCCTACCCCCTCGTCGGGGGCGGATGGCTACACCTTC.

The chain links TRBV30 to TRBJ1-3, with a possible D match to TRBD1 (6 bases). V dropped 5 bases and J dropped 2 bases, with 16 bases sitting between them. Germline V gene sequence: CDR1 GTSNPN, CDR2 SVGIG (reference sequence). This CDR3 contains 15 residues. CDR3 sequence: CAWGGGGATGNTIYF. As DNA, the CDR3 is TGTGCCTGGGGAGGAGGGGGGGCCACTGGAAACACCATATATTTT.

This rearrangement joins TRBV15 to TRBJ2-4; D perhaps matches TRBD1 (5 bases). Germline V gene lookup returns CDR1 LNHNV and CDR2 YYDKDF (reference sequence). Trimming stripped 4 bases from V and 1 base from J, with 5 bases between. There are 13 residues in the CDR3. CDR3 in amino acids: CATSTGAKNIQYF. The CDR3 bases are TGTGCCACCAGCACAGGGGCCAAAAACATTCAGTACTTC.

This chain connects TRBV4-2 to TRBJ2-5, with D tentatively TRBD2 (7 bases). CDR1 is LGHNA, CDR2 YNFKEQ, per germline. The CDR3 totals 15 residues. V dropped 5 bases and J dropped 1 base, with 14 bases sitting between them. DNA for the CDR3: TGTGCCAGCAGCTCGAAGGGAGGGGGCCAAGAGACCCAGTACTTC. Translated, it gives CASSSKGGGQETQYF.